The entry that follows covers one T cell receptor (beta chain) sequence. What it binds is not known. This specimen comes from a study of cytomegalovirus exposure and HLA in healthy donors. Study conclusions and caveats: An analysis that came later showed most CMV-associated TCR beta chains appearing HLA-restricted.

13 Jbeta primers and 60 Vbeta primers were used for the PCR. Using immunoSEQ multiplex PCR, the repertoire was profiled, and TCRdb retains in-frame clones only, with some absent. The table has over 150,000 clones, about 70% seen once. CDR1 is MDHEN, CDR2 SYDVKM, per germline. The length of the CDR3 is 18 residues. J lost 1 base, V lost 6 bases, and 9 bases had no gene match. The chain employs TRBV28 and TRBJ2-5; 15 nucleotides align to TRBD2. This clonotype originated in a woman aged 18 to 35 in good health and CMV-seropositive. The sample comprised PBMCs. CDR3 sequence: CASSRGLAGGGPQETQYF. The CDR3 coding sequence is TGTGCCAGCAGCCGGGGACTAGCGGGAGGTGGGCCCCAAGAGACCCAGTACTTC.